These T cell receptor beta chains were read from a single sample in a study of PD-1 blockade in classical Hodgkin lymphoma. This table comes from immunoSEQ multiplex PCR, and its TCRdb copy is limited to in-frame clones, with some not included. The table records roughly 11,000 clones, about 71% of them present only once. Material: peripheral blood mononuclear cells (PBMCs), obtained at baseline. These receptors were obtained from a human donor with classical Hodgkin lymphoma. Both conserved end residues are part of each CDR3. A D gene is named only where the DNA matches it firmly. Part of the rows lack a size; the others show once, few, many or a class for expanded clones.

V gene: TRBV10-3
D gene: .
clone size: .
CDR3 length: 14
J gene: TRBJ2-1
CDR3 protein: CATAGRSLLNEQFF
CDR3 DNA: TGTGCCACCGCTGGGAGGTCCCTCCTCAATGAGCAGTTCTTC

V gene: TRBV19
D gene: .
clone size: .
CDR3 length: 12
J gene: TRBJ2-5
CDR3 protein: CASSFLGETQYF
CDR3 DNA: TGTGCCAGTAGTTTCCTTGGAGAGACCCAGTACTTC

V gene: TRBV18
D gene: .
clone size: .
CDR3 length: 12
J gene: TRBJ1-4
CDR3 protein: CASSQTGEKLFF
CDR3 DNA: TGTGCCAGCTCACAGACAGGCGAAAAACTGTTTTTT

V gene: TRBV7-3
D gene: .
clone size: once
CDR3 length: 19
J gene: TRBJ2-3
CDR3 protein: CASSLPKAGGDLGADTQYF
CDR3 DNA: TGTGCCAGCAGCTTACCTAAGGCCGGAGGGGATCTCGGGGCAGATACGCAGTATTTT

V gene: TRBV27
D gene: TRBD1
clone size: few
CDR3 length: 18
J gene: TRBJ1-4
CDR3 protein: CASSLTGGAFPTNEKLFF
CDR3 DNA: TGTGCCAGCAGTTTGACAGGGGGCGCCTTCCCAACTAATGAAAAACTGTTTTTT

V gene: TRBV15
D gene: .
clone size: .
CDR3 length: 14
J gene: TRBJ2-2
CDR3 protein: CATSRETGSGELFF
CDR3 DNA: TGTGCCACCAGCAGAGAAACAGGGTCCGGGGAGCTGTTTTTT

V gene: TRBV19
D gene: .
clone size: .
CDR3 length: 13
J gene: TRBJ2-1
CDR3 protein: CASSTGVGGEQFF
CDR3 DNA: TGTGCCAGTAGTACCGGAGTCGGCGGAGAGCAGTTCTTC

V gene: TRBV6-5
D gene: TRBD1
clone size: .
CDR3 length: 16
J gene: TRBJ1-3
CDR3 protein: CASSSGTVISGNTIYF
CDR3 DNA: TGTGCCAGCAGTTCCGGGACAGTAATCTCTGGAAACACCATATATTTT

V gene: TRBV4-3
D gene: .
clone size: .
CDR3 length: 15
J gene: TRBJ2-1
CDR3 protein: CASSQESQRVNEQFF
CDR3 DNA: TGCGCCAGCAGCCAAGAAAGTCAGCGGGTCAATGAGCAGTTCTTC

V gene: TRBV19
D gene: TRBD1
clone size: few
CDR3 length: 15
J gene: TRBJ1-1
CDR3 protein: CASQDRGELSTEAFF
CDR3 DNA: TGTGCCAGCCAGGACAGGGGTGAGTTGAGTACTGAAGCTTTCTTT

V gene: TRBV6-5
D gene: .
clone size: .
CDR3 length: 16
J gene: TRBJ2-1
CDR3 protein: CASSYTGPWPHNEQFF
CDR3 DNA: TGTGCCAGCAGTTATACAGGGCCATGGCCCCACAATGAGCAGTTCTTC

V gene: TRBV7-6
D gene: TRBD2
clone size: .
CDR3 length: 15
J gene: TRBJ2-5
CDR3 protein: CASSTLGTSKETQYF
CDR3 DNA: TGTGCCAGCAGCACCTTAGGGACTAGCAAAGAGACCCAGTACTTC

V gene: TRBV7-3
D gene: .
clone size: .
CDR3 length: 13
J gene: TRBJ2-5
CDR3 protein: CASSLDPQGTQYF
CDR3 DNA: TGTGCCAGCAGCTTAGACCCGCAAGGCACCCAGTACTTC

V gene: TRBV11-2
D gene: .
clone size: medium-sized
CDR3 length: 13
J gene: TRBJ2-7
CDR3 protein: CASSDTGTYEQYF
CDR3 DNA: TGTGCCAGCAGCGATACAGGGACGTACGAGCAGTACTTC

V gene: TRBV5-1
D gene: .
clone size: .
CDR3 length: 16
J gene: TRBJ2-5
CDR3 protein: CASSLGILDREETQYF
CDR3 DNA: TGCGCCAGCAGCTTGGGGATCCTGGACAGAGAAGAGACCCAGTACTTC